The text below deals with one TCR beta chain. The entry originates in a study of PD-L1 blockade in urothelial cancer. Libraries were prepared by immunoSEQ multiplex PCR; TCRdb keeps only in-frame clonotypes and omits some of them. Of about 43,000 clones listed, 65% to 85% are singletons. The CDR3 is 14 residues long. The J segment lost 2 bases and the V segment lost 1 base, leaving 1 base of the junction unmatched. Germline loops: CDR1 SEHNR, CDR2 FQNEAQ (reference sequence). The sample's time point: pretreatment peripheral blood. The sample here was PBMCs, taken around atezolizumab (anti-PD-L1) treatment. The chain joins TRBV7-9 to TRBJ2-5; 7 bases align to TRBD2. The source is a man between 60 and 70 years old with urothelial cancer. The CDR3: CASSLGGGQETQYF. CDR3 DNA sequence: TGTGCCAGCAGCTTAGGCGGGGGACAAGAGACCCAGTACTTC.